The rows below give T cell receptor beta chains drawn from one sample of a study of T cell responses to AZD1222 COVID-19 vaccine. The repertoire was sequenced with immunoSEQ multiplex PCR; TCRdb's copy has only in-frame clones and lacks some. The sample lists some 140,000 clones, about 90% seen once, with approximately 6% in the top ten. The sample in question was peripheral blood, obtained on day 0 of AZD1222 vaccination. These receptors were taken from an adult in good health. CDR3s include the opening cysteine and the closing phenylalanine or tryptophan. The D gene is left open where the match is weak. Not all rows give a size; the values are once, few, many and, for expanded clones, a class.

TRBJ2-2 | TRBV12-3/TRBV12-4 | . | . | TGTGCCACCACAGGGAGTACCGGGGAGCTGTTTTTT | CATTGSTGELFF
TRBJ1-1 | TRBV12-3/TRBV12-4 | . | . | TGTGCCAGCAGTTTATGGGAGAACACTGAAGCTTTCTTT | CASSLWENTEAFF
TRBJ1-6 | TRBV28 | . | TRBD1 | TGTGCCAGCAGTAGAGGCGGGACAGGGATCCCCCGGTTTGGGTTT | CASSRGGTGIPRFGF
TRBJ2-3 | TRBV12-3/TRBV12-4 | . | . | TGTGCCAGCAGTTTACGTGGGGCAGATACGCAGTATTTT | CASSLRGADTQYF
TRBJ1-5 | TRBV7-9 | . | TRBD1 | TGTGCCAGCAGCGACGAGACAGGGAGGTATCAGCCCCAGCATTTT | CASSDETGRYQPQHF
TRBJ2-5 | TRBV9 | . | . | TGTGCCAGCAGCGTAGGGGGGACGGCGCTGCCTTCCCAGTACTTC | CASSVGGTALPSQYF
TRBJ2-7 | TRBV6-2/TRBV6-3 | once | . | TGTGCCAGCAGTCCGGAGGGCCTCTACGAGCAGTACTTC | CASSPEGLYEQYF
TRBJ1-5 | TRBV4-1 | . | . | TGCGCCAGCAGCCTTACAGGGACTACCGATCAGCCCCAGCATTTT | CASSLTGTTDQPQHF
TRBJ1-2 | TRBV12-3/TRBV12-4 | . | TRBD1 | TGTGCCATTATTACAGGGGGTCACTATGGCTACACCTTC | CAIITGGHYGYTF
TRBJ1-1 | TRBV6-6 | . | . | TGTGCCAGCAGTTCCGCGGGGGGGGTTTACACTGAAGCTTTCTTT | CASSSAGGVYTEAFF
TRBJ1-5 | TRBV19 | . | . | TGTGCCAGTAGTATAGGGGGGCAGCCCCAGCATTTT | CASSIGGQPQHF
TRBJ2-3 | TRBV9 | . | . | TGTGCCAGCAGCGTAGTAGGGGATACGCAGTATTTT | CASSVVGDTQYF
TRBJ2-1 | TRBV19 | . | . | TGTGCCAGTAAATCAAGCTCCTACAATGAGCAGTTCTTC | CASKSSSYNEQFF
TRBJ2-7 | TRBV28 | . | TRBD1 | TGTGCCAGCAGTCCCCTATTGACAGGGGTTTTTTACGAGCAGTACTTC | CASSPLLTGVFYEQYF
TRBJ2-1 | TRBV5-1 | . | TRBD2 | TGCGCCAGCAGCTTGGGCCCGACTAGCGGAACCTACAATGAGCAGTTCTTC | CASSLGPTSGTYNEQFF
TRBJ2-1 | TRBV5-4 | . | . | TGTGCCAGCAGCGAAGCAGGGGACCCCTACAATGAGCAGTTCTTC | CASSEAGDPYNEQFF
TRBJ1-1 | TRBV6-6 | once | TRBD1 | TGTGTCAGCAGTCGACTATCGACAGGGTGGGTGGGAAACACTGAAGCTTTCTTT | CVSSRLSTGWVGNTEAFF
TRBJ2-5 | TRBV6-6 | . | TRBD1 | TGTGCCAGCAGTTACTCGGGACAGGGAGGCGAGACCCAGTACTTC | CASSYSGQGGETQYF
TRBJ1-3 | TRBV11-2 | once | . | TGTGCCAGCAGCAGAGACGGCGGATCCGGAAACACCATATATTTT | CASSRDGGSGNTIYF
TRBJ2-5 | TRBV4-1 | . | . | TGCGCCAGCAGCCCGACAGGGGGCCTTTCTAGCGGGAGGCGGATAGAGACCCAGTACTTC | CASSPTGGLSSGRRIETQYF
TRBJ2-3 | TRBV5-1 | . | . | TGCGCCAGCAGCTTGGTCCTCGGGGATACGCAGTATTTT | CASSLVLGDTQYF
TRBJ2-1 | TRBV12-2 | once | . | TGTGCAAGTCGCGGCTGGCGAGCCCCCTACAATGAGCAGTTCTTC | CASRGWRAPYNEQFF
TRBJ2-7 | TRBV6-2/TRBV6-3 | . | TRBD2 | TGTGCCAGCAGTTACCCAGCGGGACTAACCTACGAGCAGTACTTC | CASSYPAGLTYEQYF
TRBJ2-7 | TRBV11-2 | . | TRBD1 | TGTGCCAGCAGCTTAGCAGGGGGCGGCGAGCAGTACTTC | CASSLAGGGEQYF
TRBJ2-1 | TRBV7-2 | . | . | TGTGCCAGCAGCTTAGAGGTCGAGTTGGGGGGACGGGGTGAGCAGTTCTTC | CASSLEVELGGRGEQFF
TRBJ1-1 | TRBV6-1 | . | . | TGTGCCAGCAGTGAGGGGACGGTCATGGACACTGAAGCTTTCTTT | CASSEGTVMDTEAFF
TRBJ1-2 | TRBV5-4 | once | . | TGTGCCAGCAGCTTTAGGGGAAGCTATGGCTACACCTTC | CASSFRGSYGYTF
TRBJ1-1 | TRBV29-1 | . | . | TGCAGCGTTGAACGGGTGAACACTGAAGCTTTCTTT | CSVERVNTEAFF
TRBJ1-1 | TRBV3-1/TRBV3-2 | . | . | TGTGCCAGCAGCCCCTCCGGGGGGGGGAACACTGAAGCTTTCTTT | CASSPSGGGNTEAFF